This T cell receptor beta chain came from a study of radiotherapy plus CTLA-4 blockade in lung cancer. Study results and limitations: TCR clones from tumors expanded in blood after radiotherapy plus ipilimumab.

The method was immunoSEQ multiplex PCR; TCRdb's version includes in-frame clones alone and lacks a portion of them. The table lists around 80,000 clones, roughly four fifths of them singletons. Comment on this clone: Antigen specificity is unknown.

Ipilimumab-mediated CTLA-4 blockade plus focal radiation was given to patients having chemo-refractory metastatic non-small-cell lung cancer. This CDR3 region has 13 residues. Germline V gene lookup returns CDR1 SGHRS and CDR2 YFSETQ. Trimming took off 0 bases at V and 6 bases at J, with 7 bases between the two ends. The starting material was peripheral blood, obtained from a patient treated with radiotherapy plus ipilimumab. The chain has TRBV5-1 and TRBJ2-1; D ambiguous. The receptor was isolated from a human donor with non-small cell lung cancer who had stable disease on radiotherapy plus ipilimumab. CDR3 amino acids: CASSLAAVNEQFF. The CDR3 nucleotides read TGCGCCAGCAGCTTGGCGGCCGTCAATGAGCAGTTCTTC.